Each of the 10 T cell receptor beta chains below was sequenced from the same sample in a study of T-cell memory formation after mild COVID-19 (dated by TCRdb to 2020 to 2023). Library preparation used 5' RACE. The instrument given in TCRdb is Illumina NovaSeq 6000. Starting from the raw public reads, TCRdb applied fastp trimming at Q25, assembled clones with MiXCR and retained in-frame beta chains. Records with the same CDR3 protein are collapsed into one entry carrying the most frequent genes and DNA. This sample comprises tens of thousands of distinct CDR3 sequences, about 7.1% of them detected only once. Around 1.5% of the sample comes from the top ten. Sample: PBMCs or a T cell subset sorted from them (not recorded which). Receptors were obtained from a man younger than 35 who had mild COVID-19 (a few samples of this study predate the infection). The sample titles of this study are shuffled in the database, so cell type and time point are left out; the donor was told from shared clones.

This clonotype has only a few counts. The chain employs TRBV9 and TRBJ2-7; 7 bases map to TRBD1. Germline V gives CDR1 SGDLS, CDR2 YYNGEE. The CDR3 has 14 residues. V dropped 3 bases and J dropped 5; count of bases not matched to a gene: 8. The CDR3 sequence: CASSATGQVNEQYF. The CDR3 DNA sequence: TGTGCCAGCAGCGCAACCGGACAGGTCAACGAGCAGTACTTC.

There are many counts of this clonotype. The chain uses TRBV11-1 and TRBJ2-4; TRBD2 matches 7 bases. This CDR3 comprises 15 residues. V lost 5 bases, J lost 0 bases, and 4 bases stayed unmatched. Germline V gene sequence: CDR1 SGHAT, CDR2 FQDESV (reference sequence). The CDR3 DNA is TGTGCCAGCAGCCCCCCGGGGGGAGCCAAAAACATTCAGTACTTC. It translates to CASSPPGGAKNIQYF. The full variable domain, in which reference TRBV11-1 and TRBJ2-4 provide the parts outside the CDR3, is EAEVAQSPRYKITEKSQAVAFWCDPISGHATLYWYRQILGQGPELLVQFQDESVVDDSQLPKDRFSAERLKGVDSTLKIQPAELGDSAMYLCASSPPGGAKNIQYFGAGTRLSVL.

This clonotype showed up just a few times. The chain couples TRBV20-1 to TRBJ1-4; D call uncertain. Germline loops: CDR1 DFQATT, CDR2 SNEGSKA (reference sequence). The CDR3 is 11 amino acids. CDR3 DNA sequence: TGCAGCACCAGGAGGAATGAAAAACTGTTTTTT. Protein: CSTRRNEKLFF.

This chain links TRBV7-2 with TRBJ2-2; D is possibly TRBD2 (7 bases). In germline, CDR1 is SGHTA, CDR2 FQGNSA. This CDR3 region has 16 residues. V was clipped by 7 bases and J by 0 bases, with 15 bases between them. In nucleotides, the CDR3 is TGTGCCAGCACCTCGGGGGCGGGGGCGAACACCGGGGAGCTGTTTTTT. It codes for CASTSGAGANTGELFF.

This clonotype was counted a few times. V gene TRBV6-6 combines with J gene TRBJ1-6; weak D call: TRBD1 (6 bases). CDR3 length: 15 amino acids. Germline V gives CDR1 MNHNY, CDR2 SVGAGI (reference sequence). V shed 5 bases and J shed 4 bases, with 12 bases lying between them. CDR3 sequence: CASSTSGAYNSPLHF. As DNA, the CDR3 is TGTGCCAGCAGTACCTCAGGGGCTTATAATTCACCCCTCCACTTT.

The chain employs TRBV7-2 and TRBJ1-6; 8 nucleotides align to TRBD1. The V gene's germline CDR1 is SGHTA and CDR2 FQGNSA. This CDR3 is 14 amino acids long. With 3 bases clipped from V and 7 bases from J, the junction kept 2 bases outside the gene matches. DNA of the CDR3: TGTGCCAGCAGCTTCCGACAGGGGAATTCACCCCTCCACTTT. This encodes CASSFRQGNSPLHF.

This sequence joins TRBV5-1 and TRBJ2-5, with 10 bases that match TRBD2. CDR1 is SGHRS and CDR2 is YFSETQ in the germline V gene. The CDR3 loop spans 17 amino acids. V lost 4 bases, J lost 2 bases, and 11 bases stayed unmatched. For the CDR3, the DNA is TGCGCCAGCAGCGAGTATACTAGCGGGGATGTTCAAGAGACCCAGTACTTC. As protein: CASSEYTSGDVQETQYF.

In nucleotides, the CDR3 is TGCAGTGCTAGGACAGGGGTAGGGACTGAAGCTTTCTTT. Amino acids: CSARTGVGTEAFF. The chain links TRBV20-1 to TRBJ1-1; 8 bases align to TRBD1. Germline assignment: CDR1 DFQATT and CDR2 SNEGSKA (reference sequence). V lost 3 bases and J lost 5; bases outside the gene matches: 5. This CDR3 is built from 13 residues.

This clonotype was seen repeatedly, ten times or more. This chain connects TRBV5-1 to TRBJ2-3; a possible D gene is TRBD1 (5 bases). The CDR3 contains 14 residues. V was clipped by 0 bases and J by 4 bases, with 9 bases between them. The germline CDR1 and CDR2 sequences are SGHRS and YFSETQ. CDR3 region: CASSLAPGSDTQYF. DNA for the CDR3: TGCGCCAGCAGCTTGGCGCCAGGGTCAGATACGCAGTATTTT.

This clonotype was counted at least ten times. The V gene is TRBV5-1, the J gene TRBJ2-1; D gene uncertain. CDR1 and CDR2 from the germline V gene are SGHRS and YFSETQ. The ends were cut back, 4 bases at V and 0 bases at J, with 11 bases in the middle. The CDR3 has 15 residues. CDR3 in DNA: TGCGCCAGCAGCCCAGCAGTACTCTCCTACAATGAGCAGTTCTTC. It codes for CASSPAVLSYNEQFF.